These 8 T cell receptor beta chains share one sample of origin, sequenced in a study of T cells after yellow fever vaccination. One entry per CDR3 protein, called by TCRdb with MiXCR from the 5' RACE reads. This sample has over 300,000 distinct CDR3 sequences, with around 6.8% found just once. Here the sequenced sample was PBMCs, taken 45 days after the first yellow fever vaccination. These receptors were obtained from a man aged 18 to 30 who received the YFV17D yellow fever vaccine.

This clonotype has just a few counts. The rearrangement joins TRBV5-4 to TRBJ1-2; D not certain. This CDR3 has 13 residues. Germline-derived CDR1 and CDR2 are SGHNT and YYREEE (reference sequence). Trimming removed 1 base at V and 2 bases at J, with 6 bases between. Here the CDR3 reads CASSLYRNYGYTF. In DNA, the CDR3 is TGTGCCAGCAGCTTGTACCGGAACTATGGCTACACCTTC.

This clonotype was detected only a few times. The chain combines TRBV6-5 with TRBJ2-4; the match to TRBD1 covers 7 bases. The CDR3 sequence is 11 residues long. Germline V gene lookup returns CDR1 MNHEY and CDR2 SVGAGI. V trimming: 6 bases; J trimming: 12 bases; junction bases outside the gene matches: 5. In nucleotides, the CDR3 is TGTGCCAGCAGCAGACAGGGAACTCAGTACTTC. Protein product: CASSRQGTQYF.

The V call is TRBV9, the J call TRBJ2-3; D perhaps matches TRBD1 (5 bases). V shed 3 bases and J shed 6 bases, with 17 bases lying between them. This CDR3 contains 15 residues. The V gene's germline CDR1 is SGDLS and CDR2 YYNGEE. The chain's CDR3 is CASSADPFRVDTQYF. CDR3 nucleotides: TGTGCCAGCAGCGCCGACCCTTTCAGGGTTGATACGCAGTATTTT.

There are a few counts of this clonotype. The rearrangement uses TRBV7-8 and TRBJ1-1; TRBD1 is a possible D gene (5 bases). The CDR3 runs to 13 residues. The V end was cut by 3 bases, the J end by 6 bases, with 11 bases between. Germline V gene sequence: CDR1 SGHVS, CDR2 FQNEAQ. In nucleotides, the CDR3 is TGTGCCAGCAGCTTTGTCAGGGCCTCTGAAGCTTTCTTT. This sequence encodes CASSFVRASEAFF.

The chain uses TRBV6-5 and TRBJ1-1; tentatively, D is TRBD1 (5 bases). Germline CDR1 reads MNHEY; CDR2 reads SVGAGI. This CDR3 has 14 residues. V was clipped by 2 bases and J by 5 bases, with 12 bases between them. The CDR3 DNA sequence: TGTGCCAGCAGTTACCTTCAGGGTGGGACTGAAGCTTTCTTT. This translates into CASSYLQGGTEAFF.

This clonotype was detected a few times. The genes are TRBV7-2 and TRBJ2-7; D may be TRBD2 (6 bases). The germline V gene encodes CDR1 SGHTA and CDR2 FQGNSA. The CDR3 spans 14 residues. V dropped 0 bases and J dropped 6 bases, with 12 bases sitting between them. CDR3 region: CASSLALARGEQYF. CDR3 DNA: TGTGCCAGCAGCTTAGCTCTAGCGAGGGGCGAGCAGTACTTC.

V and J are TRBV9 and TRBJ2-1, with 8 bases aligning to TRBD1. The CDR3 covers 15 residues. Germline trimming cut 3 bases from V and 5 bases from J; bases unmatched to any gene: 7. Germline CDR1 reads SGDLS; CDR2 reads YYNGEE. For the CDR3, the DNA is TGTGCCAGCAGCGGGCAGGGGGCGAACGACAATGAGCAGTTCTTC. This encodes CASSGQGANDNEQFF.

The rearrangement joins TRBV7-2 to TRBJ1-1; D gene ambiguous. Germline loops: CDR1 SGHTA, CDR2 FQGNSA. V shed 5 bases and J shed 7 bases, with 14 bases lying between them. This CDR3 contains 13 residues. The CDR3: CASSPPMIGEAFF. The CDR3, as DNA: TGTGCCAGCAGCCCCCCCATGATAGGTGAAGCTTTCTTT. The full variable domain, completed using reference TRBV7-2 and TRBJ1-1, is GAGVSQSPSNKVTEKGKDVELRCDPISGHTALYWYRQSLGQGLEFLIYFQGNSAPDKSGLPSDRFSAERTGGSVSTLTIQRTQQEDSAVYLCASSPPMIGEAFFGQGTRLTVV.